These 28 T cell receptor beta chains were sequenced from one sample in a study of T cell responses to AZD1222 COVID-19 vaccine. The protocol was immunoSEQ multiplex PCR, while the TCRdb copy is restricted to in-frame clones and leaves out a portion. The table shows more than 65,000 clones, with approximately 87% occurring only once. Sequencing used peripheral blood, obtained 28 days after the second AZD1222 dose. Every receptor here comes from an adult who received the AZD1222 COVID-19 vaccine.

Many counts were recorded for this clone. The genes are TRBV6-4 and TRBJ2-3; 7 nucleotides match TRBD1. The junction had 7 bases not matched to a gene; V was cut back by 5 bases and J by 2 bases. The CDR3 has 15 amino acids. Per the germline V gene, CDR1 is MRHNA and CDR2 is SNTAGT. In DNA form, the CDR3 reads TGTGCCAGCAGTCCTACAGGGGAGCCCACAGATACGCAGTATTTT. Translated: CASSPTGEPTDTQYF.

The chain recombines TRBV19 with TRBJ1-5; D call uncertain. The CDR3 length is 14 residues. CDR1 is LNHDA and CDR2 is SQIVND in the germline V gene (reference sequence). Trimming left V 5 bases short and J 4 bases short, with 12 bases between. The CDR3 protein is CASSFFQPNQPQHF. The CDR3 nucleotides are TGTGCCAGTAGTTTCTTCCAACCTAATCAGCCCCAGCATTTT.

The rearrangement uses TRBV11-2 and TRBJ1-3, with D tentatively TRBD1 (5 bases). This CDR3 is built from 16 residues. Germline CDR1 SGHAT, CDR2 FQNNGV. The germline V and J ends were trimmed by 0 bases and 2 bases, with 11 bases remaining between them. DNA of the CDR3: TGTGCCAGCAGCTTAGAACCTGGGGGGGCTGGAAACACCATATATTTT. This gives the protein CASSLEPGGAGNTIYF.

The chain uses TRBV19 and TRBJ1-2; no clear D. There are 14 residues in the CDR3. Germline V gene data show CDR1 as LNHDA and CDR2 as SQIVND (reference sequence). V was pared by 3 bases and J by 2 bases, with 10 bases between. DNA for the CDR3: TGTGCCAGTAGTATTTCGGGCCAGAACTATGGCTACACCTTC. This codes for CASSISGQNYGYTF. The complete variable domain, with remaining parts taken from reference TRBV19 and TRBJ1-2, reads DGGITQSPKYLFRKEGQNVTLSCEQNLNHDAMYWYRQDPGQGLRLIYYSQIVNDFQKGDIAEGYSVSREKKESFPLTVTSAQKNPTAFYLCASSISGQNYGYTFGSGTRLTVV.

J is TRBJ2-1 and V is TRBV4-2; 9 nucleotides line up with TRBD2. The CDR3 spans 18 residues. The V segment lost 1 base and the J segment 2 bases; nucleotides outside the gene matches: 9. Germline V gene lookup returns CDR1 LGHNA and CDR2 YNFKEQ. The CDR3 is CASSQGGSGGRTYNEQFF. For the CDR3, the DNA is TGTGCCAGCAGCCAAGGGGGTAGCGGGGGCCGGACCTACAATGAGCAGTTCTTC.

The chain couples TRBV19 to TRBJ1-2; 7 bases line up with TRBD1. V lost 7 bases to trimming and J lost 4 bases; unmatched junction nucleotides: 9. Looked up from germline, CDR1 is LNHDA and CDR2 is SQIVND (reference sequence). The CDR3 contains 14 residues. Here the CDR3 reads CASISTGVSYGYTF. DNA of the CDR3: TGTGCCAGTATCTCTACAGGGGTTAGCTATGGCTACACCTTC.

This clone was detected only a few times. This chain links TRBV7-9 with TRBJ1-6, with D tentatively TRBD1 (6 bases). Trimming removed 5 bases at V and 9 bases at J, with 17 bases between. The V gene's germline CDR1 is SEHNR and CDR2 FQNEAQ (reference sequence). The CDR3 is 15 amino acids. Here the CDR3 DNA reads TGTGCCAGCAGCCCCGGACAGTCGGAGAGTTCACCCCTCCACTTT. It yields the protein CASSPGQSESSPLHF.

The J gene is TRBJ1-2, the V gene TRBV6-1; D is uncertain. V shed 2 bases and J shed 0 bases, with 10 bases lying between them. This CDR3 contains 15 residues. Germline assignment: CDR1 MNHNS and CDR2 SASEGT. The CDR3 reads CASSERGGANYGYTF. For the CDR3, the DNA is TGTGCCAGCAGTGAAAGAGGCGGTGCTAACTATGGCTACACCTTC.

The CDR3 DNA follows: TGTGCCAGCAGTAAACTAGCGGGGGCCAACAATGAGCAGTTCTTC. This translates into CASSKLAGANNEQFF. The chain joins TRBV6-4 to TRBJ2-1, with 11 bases aligning to TRBD2. The V gene's germline CDR1 is MRHNA and CDR2 SNTAGT. V was clipped by 5 bases and J by 5 bases; unmatched bases: 5. The CDR3 is made up of 15 amino acids.

The V and J genes are TRBV12-3 or TRBV12-4 and TRBJ2-5; D tentatively fits TRBD1 or TRBD2 (5 bases each). The CDR3 extends over 13 amino acids. V was cut by 7 bases and J by 3 bases, with 12 bases left in between. DNA for the CDR3: TGTGCCAGCAATCGGGACCCAGAAGAGACCCAGTACTTC. Protein product: CASNRDPEETQYF.

The chain uses TRBV5-1 and TRBJ2-2; 7 bases are shared with TRBD1. This CDR3 has 14 residues. CDR1 is SGHRS, CDR2 YFSETQ, per germline. V shed 7 bases and J 6 bases; nucleotides not matched to a gene: 9. CDR3 nucleotides: TGCGCCAGCTCAGGGGGTCAGGGGGCCGGGGAGCTGTTTTTT. The encoded protein is CASSGGQGAGELFF.

There are a few counts of this clone. The chain couples TRBV3-1 (or the pseudogene TRBV3-2) to TRBJ1-1, with unresolved D. Germline V lookup: CDR1 LGHDT, CDR2 YNNKEL (reference sequence). With 4 bases removed from V and 1 base from J, the gap between germline ends came to 1 base. The CDR3 extends over 11 amino acids. CDR3 protein: CASSRNTEAFF. The CDR3 DNA reads TGTGCCAGCAGCCGGAACACTGAAGCTTTCTTT.

This clone appeared a few times. This chain uses TRBV30 with TRBJ1-3; D perhaps matches TRBD1 (5 bases). The CDR3 consists of 15 residues. Trimming removed 2 bases from V and 0 bases from J, with 11 bases in between. Germline assignment: CDR1 GTSNPN and CDR2 SVGIG (reference sequence). For the CDR3, the DNA is TGTGCCTGGAGTAGGGACTCTGGCTCTGGAAACACCATATATTTT. This encodes CAWSRDSGSGNTIYF.

This chain joins TRBV11-2 and TRBJ2-7; D is unclear. Germline V CDR1 and CDR2: SGHAT, FQNNGV. This CDR3 has 13 residues. V lost 3 bases to trimming and J lost 0 bases, with 6 bases between them. The CDR3 nucleotides read TGTGCCAGCAGCTTGCCGGGCTCCTACGAGCAGTACTTC. This sequence encodes CASSLPGSYEQYF.

V usage is TRBV19 and J usage is TRBJ2-2, with D unclear. Germline V gene lookup returns CDR1 LNHDA and CDR2 SQIVND (reference sequence). This CDR3 is 15 amino acids long. Trimming took off 7 bases at V and 1 base at J, with 13 bases between the two ends. The CDR3 protein is CASMVGKWNTGELFF. DNA of the CDR3: TGTGCCAGTATGGTGGGGAAATGGAACACCGGGGAGCTGTTTTTT.

This clone was picked up one time. The chain uses TRBV24-1 and TRBJ2-3; D is perhaps TRBD2 (6 bases). Per germline, CDR1 KGHDR and CDR2 SFDVKD. This CDR3 is built from 15 residues. V was clipped by 4 bases and J by 0 bases, with 10 bases between them. The CDR3 protein is CATSDGGFSTDTQYF. The CDR3 DNA sequence: TGTGCCACCAGTGACGGGGGTTTTAGCACAGATACGCAGTATTTT.

The gene calls are TRBV21-1 and TRBJ1-5; the DNA was not compared with TRBD1, the D call given in the table. TRBV21-1 is marked as a pseudogene. The CDR3 covers 17 residues. CDR3 loop: CASSKSTGTSPDQPQHF. CDR3 DNA: TGTGCCAGCAGCAAGAGTACAGGGACAAGTCCGGATCAGCCCCAGCATTTT.

The rearrangement joins TRBV6-1 to TRBJ1-1; D unclear. The CDR3 covers 15 residues. V was shortened by 2 bases and J by 1 base, with 11 bases between the two germline ends. Germline lookup yields CDR1 MNHNS and CDR2 SASEGT. The CDR3, as DNA: TGTGCCAGCAGTGAACGGACGGCCGGGAACACTGAAGCTTTCTTT. The encoded protein is CASSERTAGNTEAFF.

V gene TRBV18 combines with J gene TRBJ1-5, with D possibly being TRBD1 (6 bases). Trimming took 2 bases from V and 2 from J, leaving 16 bases between them. Germline V gives CDR1 KGHSH, CDR2 LQKENI. The CDR3 consists of 17 residues. The CDR3 loop reads CASSPFGGQGGNQPQHF. CDR3 bases: TGTGCCAGCTCACCATTTGGGGGGCAAGGCGGCAATCAGCCCCAGCATTTT.

V and J are TRBV7-2 and TRBJ2-3; TRBD1 is a possible D gene (5 bases). V lost 1 base, J lost 4 bases, and 6 bases lay in between. Germline CDR1 reads SGHTA; CDR2 reads FQGNSA. This CDR3 comprises 13 residues. The CDR3 bases are TGTGCCAGCAGCTTAGTGGGGCCAGATACGCAGTATTTT. As protein: CASSLVGPDTQYF.

V is TRBV5-1 and J is TRBJ1-3, with no clear D. There are 13 residues in the CDR3. Germline CDR1 is SGHRS and CDR2 is YFSETQ. V dropped 0 bases and J dropped 2 bases, with 3 bases sitting between them. The CDR3 reads CASSLDPGNTIYF. DNA for the CDR3: TGCGCCAGCAGCTTGGATCCTGGAAACACCATATATTTT.

J is TRBJ2-7 and V is TRBV9; 13 nucleotides agree with TRBD2. Germline values: CDR1 SGDLS, CDR2 YYNGEE. The V gene end was trimmed by 5 bases and the J gene end by 6 bases; junction bases not matched to a gene: 11. The CDR3 is 16 amino acids. For the CDR3, the DNA is TGTGCCAGCAGTACCTTCACTAGCGGGAGGGCCAGCGAGCAGTACTTC. This codes for CASSTFTSGRASEQYF.

The V call is TRBV6-5, the J call TRBJ1-1; the match to TRBD1 covers 7 bases. This CDR3 is 14 amino acids long. CDR1 is MNHEY and CDR2 is SVGAGI in the germline V gene. V gave up 7 bases and J gave up 4 bases; unmatched junction bases: 9. CDR3 in DNA: TGTGCCAGCACCCTGACAGGGTTCGGCACTGAAGCTTTCTTT. It codes for CASTLTGFGTEAFF.

This clone was detected only once. This chain joins TRBV5-1 and TRBJ2-7, with TRBD1 matching 7 bases. The trim removed 2 bases at V and 6 bases at J, leaving 8 bases unmatched. CDR1 is SGHRS and CDR2 is YFSETQ in the germline V gene. The length of the CDR3 is 14 residues. CDR3 coding DNA: TGCGCCAGCAGCTTAACCGGGACAGCCCTCGAGCAGTACTTC. It translates to CASSLTGTALEQYF.

The chain recombines TRBV7-8 with TRBJ1-2; no definite D call. CDR1 and CDR2 from the germline V gene are SGHVS and FQNEAQ. The CDR3 extends over 11 amino acids. The V and J ends lost 5 bases and 2 bases respectively, with 3 bases between them. The CDR3 spells CASSQNYGYTF. The CDR3 nucleotides are TGTGCCAGCAGCCAGAACTATGGCTACACCTTC.

The chain joins TRBV30 to TRBJ2-2, with a tentative D call TRBD2 (6 bases). The V end was cut by 3 bases, the J end by 4 bases, with 12 bases between. The CDR3 length is 14 residues. Germline V lookup: CDR1 GTSNPN, CDR2 SVGIG (reference sequence). The CDR3 sequence is CAWRRGLSTGELFF. The CDR3 DNA is TGTGCCTGGAGACGGGGACTTAGCACCGGGGAGCTGTTTTTT.

The genes are TRBV2 and TRBJ2-5; 10 bases align to TRBD1. The CDR3 is 16 amino acids. Trimming removed 5 bases from V and 4 bases from J; junction bases left unmatched: 10. The germline V gene encodes CDR1 SNHLY and CDR2 FYNNEI. DNA for the CDR3: TGTGCCAGCAGTCTCGGACAGGGGGGATTGCGAGAGACCCAGTACTTC. It codes for CASSLGQGGLRETQYF.

The gene calls are TRBV29-1 and TRBJ1-1; D unresolved. Trimming shortened V by 6 bases and J by 5 bases, and 16 bases separated the two germline ends. The CDR3 loop spans 13 amino acids. Germline V CDR1 and CDR2: SQVTM, ANQGSEA. For the CDR3, the DNA is TGCAGCGTCCCGGGCCGCCGAGAGACTGAAGCTTTCTTT. Its protein product is CSVPGRRETEAFF. Full variable domain (rest looked up from reference TRBV29-1 and TRBJ1-1): SAVISQKPSRDICQRGTSLTIQCQVDSQVTMMFWYRQQPGQSLTLIATANQGSEATYESGFVIDKFPISRPNLTFSTLTVSNMSPEDSSIYLCSVPGRRETEAFFGQGTRLTVV.